These 3 T cell receptor beta chains share one sample of origin, sequenced in a study of tissue T cells after allogeneic stem cell transplantation. This table comes from immunoSEQ multiplex PCR, and its TCRdb copy is limited to in-frame clones, with some not included. The sample holds 45,000 to 50,000 clones, approximately 73% seen once. Sequencing was done on a sample of sorted cells pooled from one or two spleens. These receptors all stem from a pool of C57BL/6 mice in good health.

For this clone: Mouse gene names apply. With the read ending 1 residue before the CDR3 end, the germline J gene is used to fill in that end. The gene calls are TRBV31 and TRBJ2-4, with 7 bases matching TRBD1. V lost 2 bases to trimming and J lost 0 bases; unmatched junction nucleotides: 2. The CDR3 contains 14 residues. Per germline, CDR1 GKSSPN and CDR2 SITVG. This CDR3 reads CAWSYRGSQNTLYF. The covered CDR3 bases are TGTGCCTGGAGTTACAGGGGTAGTCAAAACACCTTGTAC. The full variable domain, with the rest looked up from reference TRBV31 and TRBJ2-4, is AQTIHQWPVAEIKAVGSPLSLGCTIKGKSSPNLYWYWQATGGTLQQLFYSITVGQVESVVQLNLSASRPKDDQFILSTEKLLLSHSGFYLCAWSYRGSQNTLYFGAGTRLSVL.

This clone was picked up one time. The genes and germline here are from mouse. The CDR3 is cut off 1 residue early in the read; its end comes from the germline J gene. This rearrangement joins TRBV31 to TRBJ1-4; 10 bases line up with TRBD1. J gave up 5 bases and V 8 bases, and 2 bases lay outside the gene matches. Looked up from germline, CDR1 is GKSSPN and CDR2 is SITVG. The CDR3 runs 12 residues. The CDR3 loop reads CAGGQGNERLFF. CDR3 DNA, as far as it was read: TGTGCCGGGGGACAGGGGAACGAAAGATTATTT.

Regarding this clone: Gene names and germline match the mouse. The CDR3 is cut off 1 residue early in the read; its end comes from the germline J gene. This chain joins TRBV31 and TRBJ1-1; tentatively, D is TRBD1 (6 bases). Trimming took 0 bases from V and 0 from J, leaving 8 bases between them. Germline CDR1 and CDR2: GKSSPN and SITVG. The CDR3 runs 14 residues. CDR3 DNA, as far as it was read: TGTGCCTGGAGTCTCAGGGGTCCAAACACAGAAGTCTTC. Residues: CAWSLRGPNTEVF. The full CDR3 protein reads CAWSLRGPNTEVFF.